This T cell receptor (beta chain) comes out of a study of T cell repertoires in cytomegalovirus infection. Study information: Both a matching HLA type and CMV infection were indicated by public TCR beta signatures. Study-level points and caveats: The ex vivo response was dominated by HLA-C-restricted CMV-specific TCR beta clonotypes.

This clonotype has just a few counts. Antigen: not known. The CDR3 is 15 residues long. V trimming: 6 bases; J trimming: 1 base; junction bases outside the gene matches: 4. CDR1 and CDR2 (germline): MDHEN, SYDVKM. TCRdb re-called the reads through MiXCR, storing one row per CDR3 protein. Of around 710,000 distinct CDR3 sequences in the sample, about 29% are singletons; the top ten hold around 13%. The sequence was obtained from a human donor in good health (CMV status not recorded). Some clones in this sample may be carry-over from other donors' samples. The chain recombines TRBV28 with TRBJ2-7; 12 bases align to TRBD2. This material consisted of cultured CD8+ T cells from PBMCs, taken from culture after CMV antigen stimulation. This CDR3 reads CASRPSGGESYEQYV. The CDR3, as DNA: TGTGCCAGCAGACCTAGCGGGGGGGAATCCTACGAGCAGTACGTC.